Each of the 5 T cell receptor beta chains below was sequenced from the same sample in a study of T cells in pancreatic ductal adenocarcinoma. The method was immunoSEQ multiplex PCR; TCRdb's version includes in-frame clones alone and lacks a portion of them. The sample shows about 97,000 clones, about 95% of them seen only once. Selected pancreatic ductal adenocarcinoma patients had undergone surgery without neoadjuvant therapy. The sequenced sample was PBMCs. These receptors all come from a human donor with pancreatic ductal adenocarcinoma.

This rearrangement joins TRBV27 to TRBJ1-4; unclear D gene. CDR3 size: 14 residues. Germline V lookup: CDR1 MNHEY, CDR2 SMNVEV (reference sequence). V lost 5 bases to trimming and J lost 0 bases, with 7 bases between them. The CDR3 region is CASSGPATNEKLFF. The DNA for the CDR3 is TGTGCCAGCAGTGGGCCTGCAACTAATGAAAAACTGTTTTTT.

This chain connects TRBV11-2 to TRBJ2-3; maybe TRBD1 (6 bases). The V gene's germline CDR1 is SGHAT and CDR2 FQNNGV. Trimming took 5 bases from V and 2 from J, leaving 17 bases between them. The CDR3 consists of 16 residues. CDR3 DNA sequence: TGTGCCAGCAGCCAAGGCTTGACGGGACACACAGATACGCAGTATTTT. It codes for CASSQGLTGHTDTQYF.

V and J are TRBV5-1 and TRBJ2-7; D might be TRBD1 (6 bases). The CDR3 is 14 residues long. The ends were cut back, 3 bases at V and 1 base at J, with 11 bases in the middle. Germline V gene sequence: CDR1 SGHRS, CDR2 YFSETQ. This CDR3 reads CASSSGEFSYEQYF. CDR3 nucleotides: TGCGCCAGCAGCTCAGGGGAGTTTTCCTACGAGCAGTACTTC.

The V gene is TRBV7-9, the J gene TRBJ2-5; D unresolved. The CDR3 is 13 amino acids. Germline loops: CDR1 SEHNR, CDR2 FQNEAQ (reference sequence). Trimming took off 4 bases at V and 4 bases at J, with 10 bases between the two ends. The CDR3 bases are TGTGCCAGCAGCTCATCTCCAGGAGAGACCCAGTACTTC. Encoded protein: CASSSSPGETQYF.

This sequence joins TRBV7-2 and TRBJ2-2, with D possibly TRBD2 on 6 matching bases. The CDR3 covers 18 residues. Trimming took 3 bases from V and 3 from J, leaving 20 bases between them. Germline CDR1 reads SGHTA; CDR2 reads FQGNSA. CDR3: CASSFGVLGGTDTGELFF. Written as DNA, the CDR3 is TGTGCCAGCAGCTTTGGGGTTCTAGGCGGGACTGACACCGGGGAGCTGTTTTTT.